The 21 T cell receptor beta chains below all came from one sample that was sequenced in a study of regulatory T cells in long-lasting Graves disease. Libraries of TCR beta came from iRepertoire HTBI primers plus Arm-PCR of CDR3 regions. TCRdb used MiXCR to reprocess the multiplex PCR reads, holding one entry per CDR3 protein. The top ten hold around 14% of the sample, which has 250,000 or so distinct CDR3 sequences, 20% seen once. Time point: newly diagnosed GD, antithyroid drugs for less than 3 months. PBMCs were the source of the RNA used for TCR sequencing. Sequencing was performed on peripheral blood mononuclear cells (PBMCs), taken at new diagnosis, from a patient treated with antithyroid drugs. These TCRs come from a female donor with Graves disease.

As to this clonotype: A much larger clone is a single base away; this may be a read error. The chain combines TRBV5-1 with TRBJ2-1; 9 bases are a match to TRBD2. Germline lookup yields CDR1 SGHRS and CDR2 YFSETQ. The length of the CDR3 is 16 residues. In DNA form, the CDR3 reads TGCCCCAGCAGCCCATTAGCGGGAGAGGGCTACAATGAGCAGTTCTTC. Protein: CPSSPLAGEGYNEQFF.

This clonotype was detected a few times. This CDR3 is CASSNQGVARGTQYF. The DNA for the CDR3 is TGTGCCAGTAGTAATCAAGGAGTGGCCCGTGGTACGCAGTATTTT. V is TRBV19 and J is TRBJ2-3; D call uncertain. CDR1 is LNHDA and CDR2 is SQIVND in the germline V gene (reference sequence). V was cut by 4 bases and J by 8 bases, with 19 bases left in between. The CDR3 spans 15 residues.

This clonotype has at least ten counts. The rearrangement joins TRBV12-3 or TRBV12-4 to TRBJ1-1; D is uncertain. The CDR3 length is 14 residues. V was pared by 3 bases and J by 2 bases, with 10 bases between. This chain's CDR3 is CASSLLGINTEAFF. DNA of the CDR3: TGTGCCAGCAGTTTGTTGGGGATCAACACTGAAGCTTTCTTT.

This clonotype was detected ten times or more. This chain uses TRBV11-2 with TRBJ1-2; a possible D gene is TRBD1 (6 bases). Germline CDR1 reads SGHAT; CDR2 reads FQNNGV. V was pared by 3 bases and J by 9 bases, with 14 bases between. CDR3 length: 13 amino acids. The CDR3 nucleotides read TGTGCCAGCAGCTTCGAGGGGGGGCGCCGCTACACCTTC. It translates to CASSFEGGRRYTF.

A remark on this clonotype: A much larger clone sits a single nucleotide away, making a read error possible. The V and J genes are TRBV5-4 and TRBJ2-3; TRBD2 matches at 16 bases. The DNA matches TRBJ2-5 better at its end, which makes the J call doubtful. The germline gives CDR1 SGHNT, CDR2 YYREEE (reference sequence). The CDR3 contains 18 residues. CDR3 sequence reads: CASSREGGLAGGRETQYF. CDR3 in DNA: TGTGCCAGCAGCAGGGAGGGGGGACTAGCGGGAGGGCGAGAGACCCAGTACTTC.

The chain couples TRBV5-6 to TRBJ2-2, with 7 bases aligning to TRBD1. V was pared by 4 bases and J by 5 bases, with 11 bases of the junction left unmatched. This CDR3 contains 16 residues. Germline V gene lookup returns CDR1 SGHDT and CDR2 YYEEEE. CDR3 DNA sequence: TGTGCCAGCAGCCCTTACCGGGACAGAGTTACCGGGGAGCTGTTTTTT. Translation: CASSPYRDRVTGELFF.

This clonotype was observed a handful of times. The chain joins TRBV12-3 or TRBV12-4 to TRBJ2-1; D is perhaps TRBD2 (5 bases). V lost 6 bases and J lost 9, with 15 bases in between. The CDR3 consists of 13 residues. As DNA, the CDR3 is TGTGCCAGCAGCCTACATGGGGAGAGTGAGCAGTTCTTC. It translates to CASSLHGESEQFF.

Details on this clonotype: A far bigger clonotype differs at one base, so this is likely a read error. This rearrangement joins TRBV7-8 to TRBJ2-4, with D possibly matching TRBD1 (6 bases). The CDR3 runs to 17 residues. Germline V gene data show CDR1 as SGHVS and CDR2 as FQNEAQ. Here the CDR3 reads CASSLGRGRTAANERFF. In nucleotides, the CDR3 is TGTGCCAGCAGCTTAGGTAGGGGGAGAACCGCTGCCAATGAGCGGTTCTTC.

In its sample, this clonotype was seen many times. Here the CDR3 reads CASSPTATNEKLFF. The CDR3 DNA sequence: TGTGCCAGCTCACCGACAGCAACTAATGAAAAACTGTTTTTT. This chain links TRBV7-2 with TRBJ1-4; possible D gene TRBD1, 5 bases. From germline, CDR1 is SGHTA and CDR2 FQGNSA. This CDR3 spans 14 amino acids. V dropped 8 bases and J dropped 0 bases, with 10 bases sitting between them.

This clonotype was seen repeatedly, ten times or more. CDR3 amino acids: CASRARRLAKNIQYF. CDR3 nucleotide sequence: TGTGCCAGCAGGGCCAGACGGTTAGCCAAAAACATTCAGTACTTC. V usage is TRBV6-1 and J usage is TRBJ2-4, with D uncertain. Germline CDR1 is MNHNS and CDR2 is SASEGT. The CDR3 has 15 residues. Between the trimmed V and J ends, which lost 6 bases and 0 bases, there was a span of 12 bases.

This clonotype was seen at least ten times. The V call is TRBV20-1, the J call TRBJ1-2; D is unclear. The CDR3 totals 12 residues. V lost 0 bases, J lost 6 bases, and 8 bases lay in between. Germline V gene sequence: CDR1 DFQATT, CDR2 SNEGSKA (reference sequence). The CDR3 sequence is CSARDSGNGYTF. CDR3 DNA: TGCAGTGCTAGAGATTCGGGGAATGGCTACACCTTC.

This clonotype was seen a handful of times. V and J are TRBV27 and TRBJ1-5, with D possibly TRBD1 on 6 matching bases. Per the germline V gene, CDR1 is MNHEY and CDR2 is SMNVEV (reference sequence). The CDR3 runs to 16 residues. With 2 bases removed from V and 4 bases from J, the gap between germline ends came to 15 bases. The DNA of the CDR3 is TGTGCCAGCAGTTTAATTGGGGACACGGGTAATCAGCCCCAGCATTTT. This translates into CASSLIGDTGNQPQHF.

This clonotype was picked up many times. This chain links TRBV5-6 with TRBJ1-2, with D possibly matching TRBD1 (5 bases). CDR3 length equals 15 residues. Germline CDR1 and CDR2: SGHDT and YYEEEE. Between the trimmed V and J ends, which lost 4 bases and 5 bases, there was a span of 18 bases. The CDR3 nucleotides read TGTGCCAGCAGCCCGGGGACTCCTTTAGGTTATGGCTACACCTTC. Translating gives CASSPGTPLGYGYTF.

This clonotype was seen many times. The chain couples TRBV7-9 to TRBJ2-5, with 9 bases matching TRBD2. CDR1 is SEHNR, CDR2 FQNEAQ, per germline (reference sequence). J lost 1 base, V lost 5 bases, and 5 bases had no gene match. The CDR3 runs to 15 residues. The CDR3 loop reads CASSPRLAVQETQYF. The CDR3 region has the DNA TGTGCCAGCAGCCCGAGACTAGCGGTCCAAGAGACCCAGTACTTC.

This clonotype was seen ten or more times. V and J are TRBV5-6 and TRBJ2-5; D is uncertain. Germline loops: CDR1 SGHDT, CDR2 YYEEEE. CDR3 size: 13 residues. V dropped 0 bases and J dropped 4 bases, with 7 bases sitting between them. CDR3: CASSLEYGETQYF. CDR3 in DNA: TGTGCCAGCAGCTTGGAGTACGGAGAGACCCAGTACTTC.

There are a few counts of this clonotype. V and J are TRBV19 and TRBJ2-2, with D possibly TRBD2 on 6 matching bases. V was cut by 7 bases and J by 0 bases, with 21 bases left in between. Germline CDR1 is LNHDA and CDR2 is SQIVND (reference sequence). The CDR3 has 18 residues. CDR3 bases: TGTGCCAGTATCCCTAGGGTGGGGACTTCATCGAACACCGGGGAGCTGTTTTTT. It specifies CASIPRVGTSSNTGELFF.

Turning to this clonotype: A much larger clone sits a single nucleotide away, making a read error possible. In this CDR3 the conserved last residue, phenylalanine or tryptophan, is missing, so a read error is likely. The chain links TRBV5-1 to TRBJ2-3, with D tentatively TRBD2 (7 bases). This CDR3 spans 14 amino acids. The V gene lost 4 bases and the J gene lost 2 bases, with 11 bases spanning the gap. CDR1 is SGHRS and CDR2 is YFSETQ in the germline V gene. CDR3 DNA sequence: TGCGCCAGCAGCGGGGGGGGCTACACAGATACGCAGTATTCT. Translating it yields CASSGGGYTDTQYS.

This clonotype occurred a few times. The rearrangement links TRBV9 to TRBJ2-2; 7 nucleotides line up with TRBD1. Germline loops: CDR1 SGDLS, CDR2 YYNGEE. The CDR3 consists of 16 residues. Losses at the gene ends were 3 bases for V and 4 bases for J; bases not matched to a gene: 9. The CDR3 region has the DNA TGTGCCAGCAGCGCCCAGACAGGGCTGACCACCGGGGAGCTGTTTTTT. It is translated as CASSAQTGLTTGELFF.

This clonotype was seen many times. The chain carries TRBV6-2 or TRBV6-3 and TRBJ2-7; D call uncertain. The CDR3 totals 13 residues. The ends were cut back, 2 bases at V and 3 bases at J, with 8 bases in the middle. Germline CDR1 MNHEY, CDR2 SVGEGT. The CDR3 coding sequence is TGTGCCAGCAGTTACCCGCCCGGCTACGAGCAGTACTTC. Protein: CASSYPPGYEQYF.

This clonotype was counted at least ten times. The rearrangement links TRBV12-3 or TRBV12-4 to TRBJ2-3; D not resolved. This CDR3 has 13 residues. Trimming shortened V by 3 bases and J by 4 bases, and 8 bases separated the two germline ends. The CDR3: CASSFAPPDTQYF. In DNA form, the CDR3 reads TGTGCCAGCAGTTTCGCTCCTCCAGATACGCAGTATTTT.

The table lists this clonotype with many counts. The chain combines TRBV24-1 with TRBJ2-5, with D perhaps matching TRBD1 or TRBD2 (5 bases each). The CDR3 consists of 16 residues. In germline, CDR1 is KGHDR, CDR2 SFDVKD. The germline V and J ends were trimmed by 3 bases and 5 bases, with 18 bases remaining between them. The DNA of the CDR3 is TGTGCCACCAGTGATCCGGGACCCAAGCACGGGGAGACCCAGTACTTC. It is translated as CATSDPGPKHGETQYF.